Following are 23 T cell receptor beta chains from one sample sequenced in a study of beta chain features in type 1 diabetes (dated by TCRdb to 2016 to 2019). Overall study outcomes, separate from this receptor: Type 1 diabetes patients showed a moderate but significant shortening of TCRB CDR3 length in all four CD4+ subsets.

The library was obtained by the immunoSEQ multiplex PCR assay. The entire isolated RNA was reverse transcribed using the High Capacity cDNA Reverse Transcription Kit, and thus expressed TCRB transcripts were sequenced. Drawn from immuneACCESS, this table holds only the in-frame rearrangements with V and J called that TCRdb kept. Clones are partly lost; checked studies trace under half to an unresolved V gene and leave the rest unexplained. Counted in this sample were 500,000 to 850,000 clones; around 15% of them appeared once. Roughly 0.04% of the sample is taken by the ten largest. For these TCRs, the target antigens are not known. The sequencing sample was made of naive CD4+ T cells from blood. Taken with the paper, the label for cell subset or site translates to: true naive CD4+ T cells. The receptors originated from a man aged 18-30 years with type 1 diabetes.

The chain is built from TRBV27 and TRBJ2-3; possible D gene TRBD2, 5 bases. The CDR3 runs 13 residues. The V end was cut by 0 bases, the J end by 6 bases, with 7 bases between. CDR1 is MNHEY and CDR2 is SMNVEV in the germline V gene (reference sequence). CDR3 nucleotides: TGTGCCAGCAGTTTATCCACGGGGGATACGCAGTATTTT. Protein product: CASSLSTGDTQYF.

The chain employs TRBV5-4 and TRBJ2-6; D ambiguous. The V end lost 1 base, the J end lost 2 bases, and 7 bases lay between the germline ends. The germline CDR1 and CDR2 sequences are SGHNT and YYREEE (reference sequence). This CDR3 has 15 amino acids. The CDR3 nucleotides read TGTGCCAGCAGCTTGATGGGCACTGGGGCCAACGTCCTGACTTTC. Protein sequence: CASSLMGTGANVLTF.

This clone appeared a few times. The germline gene is not matched at one end of the junction; a read error may be the cause. The sample has other DNA sequences that encode this CDR3 too. The V call is TRBV7-7, the J call TRBJ2-2; no reliable D call. Germline CDR1 reads SSHAT; CDR2 reads FNYEAQ (reference sequence). CDR3 size: 14 residues. CDR3 nucleotides: TGTGCTAGCAGCTTAGCCCAGAACACCGGGGAGCTGTTTTTT. Protein product: CASSLAQNTGELFF. The variable domain in full, with the rest retrieved from reference TRBV7-7 and TRBJ2-2, is GAGVSQSPRYKVTKRGQDVTLRCDPISSHATLYWYQQALGQGPEFLTYFNYEAQPDKSGLPSDRFSAERPEGSISTLTIQRTEQRDSAMYRCASSLAQNTGELFFGEGSRLTVL.

The V gene is TRBV5-1, the J gene TRBJ2-1, with a tentative D call TRBD2 (7 bases). Germline CDR1 reads SGHRS; CDR2 reads YFSETQ. The V gene lost 5 bases and the J gene lost 8 bases, with 14 bases spanning the gap. The CDR3 sequence is 13 residues long. CDR3 coding DNA: TGCGCCAGCAGGGGGGCCGGACTAGATGAGCAGTTCTTC. Translation: CASRGAGLDEQFF.

This clone was seen a few times. The chain links TRBV6-6 to TRBJ1-1; the D is unclear. The germline gives CDR1 MNHNY, CDR2 SVGAGI (reference sequence). The V and J ends lost 8 bases and 0 bases respectively, with 13 bases between them. CDR3 length: 14 amino acids. The CDR3 sequence is CASGRRLMNTEAFF. The CDR3 DNA sequence: TGTGCCAGCGGCCGCAGATTGATGAACACTGAAGCTTTCTTT.

The V call is TRBV7-3, the J call TRBJ1-4; unclear D gene. This CDR3 contains 15 residues. V was cut by 6 bases and J by 0 bases, with 11 bases left in between. Per germline, CDR1 SGHTA and CDR2 FQGTGA. The DNA for the CDR3 is TGTGCCAGCAGTCTCAACGGGGCAACTAATGAAAAACTGTTTTTT. Its translation is CASSLNGATNEKLFF.

The gene calls are TRBV28 and TRBJ1-6, with D possibly being TRBD1 (5 bases). The CDR3 runs 14 residues. V gave up 5 bases and J gave up 10 bases, with 15 bases separating them. Germline V gene data show CDR1 as MDHEN and CDR2 as SYDVKM. CDR3: CASSTGGRDSPLHF. The CDR3 coding sequence is TGTGCCAGCAGTACAGGTGGGCGAGACTCACCCCTCCACTTT.

This clone showed up just once. The J gene is TRBJ1-2, the V gene TRBV7-8; D is undetermined. The germline CDR1 and CDR2 sequences are SGHVS and FQNEAQ. The CDR3 length is 13 residues. Trimming took 2 bases from V and 7 from J, leaving 11 bases between them. The CDR3 spells CASSLSYEGGYTF. Here the CDR3 DNA reads TGTGCCAGCAGCTTAAGTTACGAGGGTGGCTACACCTTC.

This clone was counted a few times. The gene calls are TRBV6-1 and TRBJ2-1; 11 bases line up with TRBD1. The V and J ends lost 5 bases and 8 bases, in that order; junction bases with no gene match: 5. Germline CDR1 and CDR2: MNHNS and SASEGT. The CDR3 is made up of 14 amino acids. CDR3 protein: CASSSRTGGYEQFF. CDR3 DNA sequence: TGTGCCAGCAGTTCAAGGACAGGGGGCTATGAGCAGTTCTTC.

V is TRBV5-4 and J is TRBJ2-2, with 8 bases that match TRBD1. The trim removed 4 bases at V and 1 base at J, leaving 6 bases unmatched. CDR1 is SGHNT and CDR2 is YYREEE in the germline V gene (reference sequence). CDR3 length: 16 residues. The CDR3 nucleotides are TGTGCCAGCAGCGCCGACAGGGGATGGAACACCGGGGAGCTGTTTTTT. This sequence encodes CASSADRGWNTGELFF.

This chain joins TRBV28 and TRBJ1-2, with 8 bases lining up with TRBD1. CDR3 length equals 15 residues. J gave up 8 bases and V 6 bases, and 14 bases lay outside the gene matches. Germline values: CDR1 MDHEN, CDR2 SYDVKM. Here the CDR3 reads CASRVLGTGLLGYTF. CDR3 sequence (DNA): TGTGCCAGCAGGGTCCTGGGGACAGGCCTCTTAGGCTACACCTTC.

This clone was found a few times. This sequence joins TRBV7-2 and TRBJ2-5; perhaps TRBD2 as D (6 bases). Per the germline V gene, CDR1 is SGHTA and CDR2 is FQGNSA. The CDR3 has 15 amino acids. V lost 5 bases and J 4 bases, leaving 17 bases between the germline ends. Here the CDR3 DNA reads TGTGCCAGCAGCCCCGGGAGTGTGAGGGTAGAGACCCAGTACTTC. This sequence encodes CASSPGSVRVETQYF.

V and J are TRBV4-1 and TRBJ2-1; either TRBD1 or TRBD2 may supply D (5 bases each). CDR1 and CDR2 (germline): MGHRA, YSYEKL. V gave up 4 bases and J gave up 5 bases, with 18 bases separating them. This CDR3 has 16 residues. CDR3 amino acids: CASSPPGAAGNNEQFF. CDR3 sequence (DNA): TGCGCCAGCAGCCCCCCCGGGGCCGCGGGCAACAATGAGCAGTTCTTC.

This clone showed up just a few times. This chain uses TRBV30 with TRBJ2-1; maybe TRBD2 (6 bases). The V end was cut by 0 bases, the J end by 5 bases, with 14 bases between. Looked up from germline, CDR1 is GTSNPN and CDR2 is SVGIG (reference sequence). The CDR3 sequence is 15 residues long. The CDR3 sequence is CAWSVRELRNNEQFF. The CDR3 nucleotides read TGTGCCTGGAGTGTCCGGGAGTTAAGGAACAATGAGCAGTTCTTC.

This clone showed up many times. This chain joins TRBV23-1 and TRBJ2-3, with D tentatively TRBD2 (5 bases). TRBV23-1 is treated as an ORF (open reading frame) with a function not yet certain. The length of the CDR3 is 11 residues. Trimming stripped 9 bases from V and 5 bases from J, with 9 bases between. In DNA, the CDR3 is TGCGCCAGAAAAGCGGTAGATACGCAGTATTTT. As protein: CARKAVDTQYF.

The chain has TRBV4-2 and TRBJ2-1, with D unresolved. Germline loops: CDR1 LGHNA, CDR2 YNFKEQ. The CDR3 is 14 residues long. V was trimmed by 7 bases and J by 5 bases, leaving 15 bases between them. CDR3 region: CASTGRVGNNEQFF. The CDR3 DNA follows: TGTGCCAGCACAGGAAGGGTGGGGAACAATGAGCAGTTCTTC.

V usage is TRBV29-1 and J usage is TRBJ2-3, with TRBD2 identical over 11 bases. The CDR3 extends over 15 amino acids. With V trimmed by 5 bases and J by 0 bases, 4 bases remained unmatched. Germline V gene sequence: CDR1 SQVTM, CDR2 ANQGSEA. Here the CDR3 reads CSVRGLAGSTDTQYF. The CDR3 region has the DNA TGCAGCGTTCGTGGACTAGCGGGTAGCACAGATACGCAGTATTTT.

This clone occurred a few times. CDR3 in DNA: TGTGCCAGCAGCCAAGATTGGGGGGCAGATACGCAGTATTTT. Amino acid sequence: CASSQDWGADTQYF. V is TRBV4-2 and J is TRBJ2-3; possible D gene TRBD2, 6 bases. CDR1 is LGHNA and CDR2 is YNFKEQ in the germline V gene. The length of the CDR3 is 14 residues. V was pared by 0 bases and J by 4 bases, with 8 bases between.

The chain is built from TRBV29-1 and TRBJ1-3; D gene unclear. The V end lost 3 bases, the J end lost 4 bases, and 13 bases lay between the germline ends. The CDR3 length is 14 residues. In germline, CDR1 is SQVTM, CDR2 ANQGSEA. This chain's CDR3 is CSVERSSGGNTIYF. CDR3 coding DNA: TGCAGCGTTGAGAGATCTTCGGGGGGAAACACCATATATTTT.

The chain employs TRBV11-2 and TRBJ2-6, with D possibly being TRBD1 (6 bases). Trimming cost V 4 bases and J 3 bases, with 10 bases left between them. Germline V gene lookup returns CDR1 SGHAT and CDR2 FQNNGV. The CDR3 loop spans 15 amino acids. Here the CDR3 DNA reads TGTGCCAGCAGCTATACAGGGTATGGGGCCAACGTCCTGACTTTC. This translates into CASSYTGYGANVLTF.

The rearrangement joins TRBV4-2 to TRBJ2-2, with 10 bases that match TRBD2. The CDR3 extends over 16 amino acids. With 4 bases clipped from V and 6 bases from J, the junction kept 8 bases outside the gene matches. The germline V gene has CDR1 LGHNA and CDR2 YNFKEQ. In DNA form, the CDR3 reads TGTGCCAGCAGCCCAACGCTAGCGGGAGCCTCCGGGGAGCTGTTTTTT. Translating gives CASSPTLAGASGELFF.

This clone was seen more than once but under ten times. This chain links TRBV6-5 with TRBJ2-7, with D possibly being TRBD2 (5 bases). CDR3 length equals 11 residues. CDR1 MNHEY and CDR2 SVGAGI come from the germline V gene. V shed 7 bases and J shed 3 bases, with 7 bases lying between them. CDR3 coding DNA: TGTGCCAGCACCGGGAACTACGAGCAGTACTTC. This gives the protein CASTGNYEQYF.

The J gene is TRBJ2-7, the V gene TRBV28; D might be TRBD1 (5 bases). The CDR3 loop spans 12 amino acids. Germline lookup yields CDR1 MDHEN and CDR2 SYDVKM. V gave up 6 bases and J gave up 2 bases, with 8 bases separating them. The CDR3 DNA reads as TGTGCCAGCAGGCAAGGGGCCTACGAGCAGTACTTC. Its translation: CASRQGAYEQYF.